Listed here is a single T cell receptor beta chain. The data are from a study of shared clonotypes between healthy human individuals. Germline V gene data show CDR1 as SGDLS and CDR2 as YYNGEE. The V end lost 1 base, the J end lost 2 bases, and 9 bases lay between the germline ends. This CDR3 region has 14 residues. Clones were sequenced by immunoSEQ multiplex PCR, and TCRdb holds only the in-frame ones, with some missing. Of 1.5 million to 2.5 million clones detected, approximately 95% appear once; the ten largest clones hold more than 0.95%. CD8 cells classed as naive were CD45RO-negative and positively selected for CCR7, excluding terminally differentiated effector memory CD45RA+ cells. Donors, without exception, were Caucasian adults residing in Nashville, Tennessee.

The chain couples TRBV9 to TRBJ2-5; D not resolved. The sequencing input was naive CD8+ T cells sorted from blood. This clonotype was sampled from a man between 18 and 35 years old in good health. The CDR3 bases are TGTGCCAGCAGCGTAAGCTGGGGACAAGAGACCCAGTACTTC. Its protein is CASSVSWGQETQYF.